Listed here are 28 T cell receptor beta chains from one sample, sequenced in a study of beta chain features in type 1 diabetes. Investigators reverse transcribed all isolated RNA, so they sequenced expressed TCRB transcripts. Repertoires were generated with immunoSEQ multiplex PCR, while TCRdb's copy carries only in-frame clones and drops some. The sample has under 350,000 clones, around 7.3% seen once. The sequenced material came from central memory CD4+ T cells from blood. All receptors come from a woman in her late teens or twenties in good health.

This clone has just a few counts. The chain carries TRBV18 and TRBJ2-7; D unclear. Germline CDR1 KGHSH, CDR2 LQKENI. V lost 4 bases to trimming and J lost 1 base, with 2 bases between them. This CDR3 has 11 residues. CDR3 protein: CASSRSYEQYF. CDR3 nucleotides: TGTGCCAGCTCACGGTCCTACGAGCAGTACTTC.

V is TRBV11-2 and J is TRBJ2-7, with unresolved D. The length of the CDR3 is 13 residues. Trimming removed 6 bases from V and 7 bases from J, with 16 bases in between. Germline V gene lookup returns CDR1 SGHAT and CDR2 FQNNGV. This CDR3 is CASRPSGSQEQYF. In DNA, the CDR3 is TGTGCCAGCAGACCTTCTGGATCCCAGGAGCAGTACTTC. Supplemented by reference TRBV11-2 and TRBJ2-7, the full variable domain reads EAGVAQSPRYKIIEKRQSVAFWCNPISGHATLYWYQQILGQGPKLLIQFQNNGVVDDSQLPKDRFSAERLKGVDSTLKIQPAKLEDSAVYLCASRPSGSQEQYFGPGTRLTVT.

This clone was recorded a few times. The V and J genes are TRBV7-2 and TRBJ2-6; D is uncertain. The CDR3 length is 16 residues. V was clipped by 4 bases and J by 2 bases, with 12 bases between them. Germline CDR1 is SGHTA and CDR2 is FQGNSA. The CDR3 bases are TGTGCCAGCAGCTCCCGCCTGGGTACTGGGGCCAACGTCCTGACTTTC. Its translation: CASSSRLGTGANVLTF.

The chain employs TRBV4-3 and TRBJ1-1; D uncertain. This CDR3 has 16 residues. V shed 0 bases and J shed 0 bases, with 11 bases lying between them. CDR1 and CDR2 (germline): LGHNA, YSLEER. In DNA form, the CDR3 reads TGCGCCAGCAGCCAAGATCACTTACGGATGAACACTGAAGCTTTCTTT. It yields the protein CASSQDHLRMNTEAFF.

This clone was seen a handful of times. V and J are TRBV4-2 and TRBJ2-3; D gene ambiguous. Germline loops: CDR1 LGHNA, CDR2 YNFKEQ. The CDR3 is 15 amino acids. V dropped 4 bases and J dropped 3 bases, with 14 bases sitting between them. The CDR3 region is CASSRYLAGTDTQYF. Here the CDR3 DNA reads TGTGCCAGCAGCCGGTACTTGGCTGGGACAGATACGCAGTATTTT.

The chain joins TRBV5-1 to TRBJ2-3; the D is unclear. V dropped 5 bases and J dropped 0 bases, with 10 bases sitting between them. The germline CDR1 and CDR2 sequences are SGHRS and YFSETQ. This CDR3 comprises 14 residues. CDR3: CASRQFTSTDTQYF. DNA for the CDR3: TGCGCCAGCAGGCAATTCACTAGCACAGATACGCAGTATTTT.

This clone was counted only a few times. The rearrangement uses TRBV27 and TRBJ2-3; no definite D call. The germline V and J ends were trimmed by 6 bases and 4 bases, with 11 bases remaining between them. The CDR3 has 13 residues. Germline CDR1 reads MNHEY; CDR2 reads SMNVEV (reference sequence). The CDR3 DNA sequence: TGTGCCAGCAGCCACAGAAAAGCAGATACGCAGTATTTT. Protein: CASSHRKADTQYF.

This clone occurred a few times. V is TRBV19 and J is TRBJ1-5; a possible D gene is TRBD1 (5 bases). The germline V and J ends were trimmed by 8 bases and 5 bases, with 19 bases remaining between them. This CDR3 spans 15 amino acids. CDR1 LNHDA and CDR2 SQIVND come from the germline V gene (reference sequence). As DNA, the CDR3 is TGTGCCAGTGTTGCGACAGTTGCCCTTGATCAGCCCCAGCATTTT. This gives the protein CASVATVALDQPQHF.

V is TRBV14 and J is TRBJ2-5; 7 nucleotides align to TRBD1. The CDR3 sequence is 16 residues long. The V gene end was trimmed by 4 bases and the J gene end by 4 bases; junction bases not matched to a gene: 12. CDR1 SGHDN and CDR2 FVKESK come from the germline V gene. CDR3 sequence: CASSPLQRGPRETQYF. The CDR3 bases are TGTGCCAGCAGCCCCCTACAAAGGGGGCCCAGAGAGACCCAGTACTTC. The entire variable domain, with the rest obtained from reference TRBV14 and TRBJ2-5, is as follows: EAGVTQFPSHSVIEKGQTVTLRCDPISGHDNLYWYRRVMGKEIKFLLHFVKESKQDESGMPNNRFLAERTGGTYSTLKVQPAELEDSGVYFCASSPLQRGPRETQYFGPGTRLLVL.

This clone was recorded at least ten times. J is TRBJ1-1 and V is TRBV9; D ambiguous. From germline, CDR1 is SGDLS and CDR2 YYNGEE. Trimming cost V 2 bases and J 0 bases, with 5 bases left between them. This CDR3 spans 13 amino acids. CDR3 nucleotide sequence: TGTGCCAGCAGCGTTACAGTGAACACTGAAGCTTTCTTT. The encoded protein is CASSVTVNTEAFF.

The chain links TRBV19 to TRBJ2-6; either TRBD1 or TRBD2 may supply D (5 bases each). The V gene's germline CDR1 is LNHDA and CDR2 SQIVND (reference sequence). Trimming took 6 bases from V and 4 from J, leaving 16 bases between them. This CDR3 spans 16 amino acids. The CDR3 nucleotides read TGTGCCAGTAGAACCGTTGGGGGATCCGGGGCCAACGTCCTGACTTTC. Residues: CASRTVGGSGANVLTF.

This clone occurred many times. This chain uses TRBV7-8 with TRBJ1-3; possibly TRBD1 for D (6 bases). The CDR3 has 16 residues. V was clipped by 8 bases and J by 0 bases, with 17 bases between them. The germline gives CDR1 SGHVS, CDR2 FQNEAQ. The CDR3 loop is CASLPFGTYSGNTIYF. The CDR3 DNA reads as TGTGCCAGCTTGCCCTTTGGGACATACTCTGGAAACACCATATATTTT. The full variable domain, rest sourced from reference TRBV7-8 and TRBJ1-3, is GAGVSQSPRYKVAKRGQDVALRCDPISGHVSLFWYQQALGQGPEFLTYFQNEAQLDKSGLPSDRFFAERPEGSVSTLKIQRTQQEDSAVYLCASLPFGTYSGNTIYFGEGSWLTVV.

This clone was picked up a small number of times. V and J are TRBV2 and TRBJ2-1; 13 bases line up with TRBD2. The CDR3 runs 16 residues. J was trimmed by 7 bases and V by 3 bases; bases with no gene match: 6. Germline V gene lookup returns CDR1 SNHLY and CDR2 FYNNEI. The CDR3 sequence is CASSDQTSGGANEQFF. CDR3 coding DNA: TGTGCCAGCAGTGACCAAACTAGCGGGGGGGCTAATGAGCAGTTCTTC.

This clone was picked up many times. The CDR3 DNA reads as TGTGCCAGCAGCATTGTTTCCGGGGCCAACGTCCTGACTTTC. Translating gives CASSIVSGANVLTF. The chain carries TRBV9 and TRBJ2-6; D remains unclear. This CDR3 comprises 14 residues. Trimming left V 4 bases short and J 4 bases short, with 9 bases between. Germline V gives CDR1 SGDLS, CDR2 YYNGEE.

This chain joins TRBV21-1 and TRBJ2-7; the DNA was not used to check the table's D call, TRBD1. The J call could be wrong; TRBJ2-1 is a better fit for the DNA end. TRBV21-1 is a documented pseudogene. The CDR3 loop spans 14 amino acids. The DNA of the CDR3 is TGTGCCAGCCCCGGACAGGGCGTCTACAATGAGCAGTTCTTC. This encodes CASPGQGVYNEQFF.

V usage is TRBV30 and J usage is TRBJ2-1, with D possibly TRBD1 on 6 matching bases. Trimming removed 8 bases from V and 8 bases from J, with 19 bases in between. Germline V gene lookup returns CDR1 GTSNPN and CDR2 SVGIG (reference sequence). The CDR3 runs to 13 residues. The CDR3 sequence is CASSGPAGDEQFF. CDR3 nucleotide sequence: TGTGCCAGTAGTGGGCCGGCAGGGGATGAGCAGTTCTTC.

A few counts support this clone. The chain joins TRBV5-4 to TRBJ1-5; tentatively, D is TRBD1 (5 bases). Deletions cut 3 bases from V and 7 bases from J, with 14 bases between. The CDR3 totals 14 residues. The germline CDR1 and CDR2 sequences are SGHNT and YYREEE (reference sequence). The CDR3 DNA is TGTGCCAGCAGCTGGCGCGGGGCTCAGCAGCCCCAGCATTTT. This sequence encodes CASSWRGAQQPQHF. Complete variable domain (other parts from reference TRBV5-4 and TRBJ1-5): ETGVTQSPTHLIKTRGQQVTLRCSSQSGHNTVSWYQQALGQGPQFIFQYYREEENGRGNFPPRFSGLQFPNYSSELNVNALELDDSALYLCASSWRGAQQPQHFGDGTRLSIL.

This clone showed up just a few times. The rearrangement joins TRBV28 to TRBJ1-5, with D maybe TRBD1 (6 bases). Germline-derived CDR1 and CDR2 are MDHEN and SYDVKM. This CDR3 comprises 18 residues. Trimming took 5 bases from V and 6 from J, leaving 26 bases between them. The CDR3 loop reads CASSTSEWGGPWSQPQHF. The CDR3 DNA follows: TGTGCCAGCAGTACCTCGGAGTGGGGGGGGCCGTGGAGTCAGCCCCAGCATTTT.

This clone has only a few counts. V gene TRBV28 combines with J gene TRBJ1-2; D might be TRBD1 (5 bases). Germline V gene lookup returns CDR1 MDHEN and CDR2 SYDVKM. V dropped 3 bases and J dropped 0 bases, with 8 bases sitting between them. This CDR3 comprises 14 residues. CDR3 DNA sequence: TGTGCCAGCAGTTTCGGGACTTCTAACTATGGCTACACCTTC. Its protein is CASSFGTSNYGYTF.

V and J are TRBV10-3 and TRBJ2-7; tentative D call: TRBD1 (5 bases). This CDR3 has 11 residues. V was shortened by 7 bases and J by 6 bases, with 10 bases between the two germline ends. Per germline, CDR1 ENHRY and CDR2 SYGVKD. CDR3 sequence reads: CAITQGGEQYF. The CDR3 region has the DNA TGTGCCATCACGCAGGGCGGCGAGCAGTACTTC.

The rearrangement links TRBV4-3 to TRBJ1-5, with TRBD1 matching 10 bases. The CDR3 loop spans 14 amino acids. V trimming: 4 bases; J trimming: 5 bases; junction bases outside the gene matches: 2. Per the germline V gene, CDR1 is LGHNA and CDR2 is YSLEER. The CDR3 is CASSPGQGDQPQHF. The CDR3 nucleotides read TGCGCCAGCAGCCCAGGACAGGGGGATCAGCCCCAGCATTTT.

This rearrangement joins TRBV29-1 to TRBJ2-3, with D possibly matching TRBD2 (5 bases). This CDR3 has 13 residues. Germline V gene lookup returns CDR1 SQVTM and CDR2 ANQGSEA. V was trimmed by 3 bases and J by 5 bases, leaving 12 bases between them. The CDR3 DNA reads as TGCAGCGTTGATCGAGGGTCGGAAGATACGCAGTATTTT. This codes for CSVDRGSEDTQYF.

This clone was detected a few times. The V gene is TRBV7-2, the J gene TRBJ1-6; D ambiguous. CDR3 size: 16 residues. Germline V gene lookup returns CDR1 SGHTA and CDR2 FQGNSA. Trimming removed 2 bases from V and 0 bases from J, with 8 bases in between. The CDR3 DNA follows: TGTGCCAGCAGCTTACGGGTTGGCTCCTATAATTCACCCCTCCACTTT. Protein product: CASSLRVGSYNSPLHF. Using reference TRBV7-2 and TRBJ1-6 for the parts outside the CDR3, the full variable domain is GAGVSQSPSNKVTEKGKDVELRCDPISGHTALYWYRQSLGQGLEFLIYFQGNSAPDKSGLPSDRFSAERTGGSVSTLTIQRTQQEDSAVYLCASSLRVGSYNSPLHFGNGTRLTVT.

There are a few counts of this clone. This chain joins TRBV5-6 and TRBJ2-5; D tentatively fits TRBD1 or TRBD2 (5 bases each). The germline V and J ends were trimmed by 2 bases and 4 bases, with 6 bases remaining between them. This CDR3 comprises 12 residues. Germline V gene data show CDR1 as SGHDT and CDR2 as YYEEEE. CDR3 coding DNA: TGTGCCAGCAGCTTTGGGGGAGAGACCCAGTACTTC. This codes for CASSFGGETQYF.

This clone has just a few counts. The chain joins TRBV19 to TRBJ1-1, with D possibly being TRBD1 (5 bases). Germline CDR1 LNHDA, CDR2 SQIVND (reference sequence). CDR3 size: 13 residues. Deletions cut 7 bases from V and 0 bases from J, with 9 bases between. CDR3 loop: CASMGDMNTEAFF. The CDR3 DNA reads TGTGCCAGTATGGGGGATATGAACACTGAAGCTTTCTTT.

The V and J genes are TRBV21-1 and TRBJ2-7; the table gives TRBD1 as D, unverified against the DNA. TRBV21-1 is classified as a pseudogene. There are 11 residues in the CDR3. The CDR3 region is CAERGSYEQYF. DNA for the CDR3: TGTGCCGAGAGGGGGTCCTACGAGCAGTACTTC.

The chain uses TRBV5-6 and TRBJ2-2, with D unresolved. In germline, CDR1 is SGHDT, CDR2 YYEEEE. CDR3 length: 15 amino acids. V was clipped by 1 base and J by 10 bases, with 17 bases between them. This CDR3 reads CASSLLSMVVAELFF. The CDR3 DNA reads as TGTGCCAGCAGCTTGCTGAGCATGGTCGTCGCGGAGCTGTTTTTT.

This clone was seen a handful of times. CDR3 sequence reads: CASSLVTAPGNTIYF. CDR3 DNA sequence: TGTGCCAGCAGCTTAGTGACAGCTCCCGGAAACACCATATATTTT. V gene TRBV13 combines with J gene TRBJ1-3, with D maybe TRBD1 (5 bases). V was clipped by 1 base and J by 4 bases, with 11 bases between them. CDR1 is PRHDT and CDR2 is FYEKMQ in the germline V gene (reference sequence). The CDR3 contains 15 residues.